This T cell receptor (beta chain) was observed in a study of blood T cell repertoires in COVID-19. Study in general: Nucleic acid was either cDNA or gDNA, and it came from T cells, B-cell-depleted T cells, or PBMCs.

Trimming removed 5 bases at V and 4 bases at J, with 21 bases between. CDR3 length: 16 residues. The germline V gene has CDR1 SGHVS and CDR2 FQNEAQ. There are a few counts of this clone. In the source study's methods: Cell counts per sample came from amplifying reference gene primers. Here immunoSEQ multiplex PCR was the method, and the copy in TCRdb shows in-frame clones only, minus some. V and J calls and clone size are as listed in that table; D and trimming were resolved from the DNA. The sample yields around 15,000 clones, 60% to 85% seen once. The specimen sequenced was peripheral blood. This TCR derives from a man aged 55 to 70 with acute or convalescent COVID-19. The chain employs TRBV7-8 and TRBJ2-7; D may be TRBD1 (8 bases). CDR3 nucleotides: TGTGCCAGCAGCCCCGACAGGGGAGGGGGGATATACGAGCAGTACTTC. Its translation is CASSPDRGGGIYEQYF.